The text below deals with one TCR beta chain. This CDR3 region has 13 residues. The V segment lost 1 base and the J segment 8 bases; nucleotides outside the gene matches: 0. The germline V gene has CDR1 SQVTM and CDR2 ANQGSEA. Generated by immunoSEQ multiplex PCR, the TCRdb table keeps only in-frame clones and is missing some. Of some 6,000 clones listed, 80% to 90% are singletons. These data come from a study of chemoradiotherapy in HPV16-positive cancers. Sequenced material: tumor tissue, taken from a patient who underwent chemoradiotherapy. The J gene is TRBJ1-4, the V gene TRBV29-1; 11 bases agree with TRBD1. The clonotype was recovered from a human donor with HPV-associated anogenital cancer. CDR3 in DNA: TGCAGCGTTGAAGGGACAGGGGGCGAAAAACTGTTTTTT. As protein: CSVEGTGGEKLFF.